The 10 T cell receptor beta chains reported below all come from one sample, sequenced in a study of T cell changes during pregnancy in multiple sclerosis. TCRdb's table, derived via immunoSEQ multiplex PCR, lists solely in-frame clones and lacks some. The table has some 77,000 clones, approximately 89% seen once. The material was peripheral blood, obtained before pregnancy. These receptors originate from a female donor with multiple sclerosis, enrolled in a pregnancy study.

This clone was seen just once. The genes are TRBV7-9 and TRBJ1-4; D uncertain. Germline V CDR1 and CDR2: SEHNR, FQNEAQ (reference sequence). V was cut by 4 bases and J by 8 bases, with 11 bases left in between. The CDR3 totals 13 residues. The CDR3 protein is CASSSASGEKLFF. CDR3 DNA: TGTGCCAGCAGCTCCGCGTCGGGAGAAAAACTGTTTTTT.

J is TRBJ2-4 and V is TRBV19; 11 bases line up with TRBD2. CDR3 length equals 21 residues. Per the germline V gene, CDR1 is LNHDA and CDR2 is SQIVND (reference sequence). Trimming took 2 bases from V and 0 from J; bases not matched to a gene: 15. As DNA, the CDR3 is TGTGCCAGTAGTATATTCGCCATACTAGCGGGAGACCCTTTAGCCAAAAACATTCAGTACTTC. Translated, it gives CASSIFAILAGDPLAKNIQYF.

This chain links TRBV10-2 with TRBJ2-5; 12 positions match TRBD2. This CDR3 spans 16 amino acids. With 6 bases clipped from V and 2 bases from J, the junction kept 7 bases outside the gene matches. CDR1 and CDR2 (germline): WSHSY, SAAADI. The CDR3 bases are TGCGCCAGCAGCCGGACTAGCGGGGCTATGCAAGAGACCCAGTACTTC. Residues: CASSRTSGAMQETQYF.

This clone has just a few counts. This chain links TRBV2 with TRBJ2-3; possible D gene TRBD1, 6 bases. The CDR3 covers 14 residues. Germline loops: CDR1 SNHLY, CDR2 FYNNEI. The V and J ends lost 6 bases and 2 bases respectively, with 12 bases between them. The CDR3, as DNA: TGTGCCAGCAGGGGGGCCATTTCCACAGATACGCAGTATTTT. It is translated as CASRGAISTDTQYF.

This clone came up once. At one of its ends the junction is not consistent with the germline gene, which may arise from a read error. The chain has TRBV7-7 and TRBJ2-2; TRBD2 might be the D (6 bases). This CDR3 is 19 amino acids long. The germline gives CDR1 SSHAT, CDR2 FNYEAQ (reference sequence). The CDR3, as DNA: TGTGCTAGCAGCTTAAGGGTATCTTCCGGGACTCCGAACACCGGGGAGCTGTTTTTT. Translation: CASSLRVSSGTPNTGELFF.

The chain is built from TRBV5-4 and TRBJ2-3; the match to TRBD2 covers 8 bases. Germline CDR1 SGHNT, CDR2 YYREEE (reference sequence). CDR3 size: 15 residues. Unmatched junction bases numbered 9, after V lost 4 bases and J lost 5 bases. The CDR3 sequence is CASSTPGGPGDTQYF. As DNA, the CDR3 is TGTGCCAGCAGCACCCCGGGGGGGCCGGGAGATACGCAGTATTTT.

J is TRBJ2-2 and V is TRBV9; 9 positions match TRBD1. V shed 1 base, J shed 3 bases, and the junction held 16 bases outside the gene matches. The CDR3 runs to 20 residues. CDR1 is SGDLS and CDR2 is YYNGEE in the germline V gene. This CDR3 is CASSVKWDRAPRGDTGELFF. The CDR3 DNA reads as TGTGCCAGCAGCGTAAAATGGGACAGGGCACCGCGGGGAGACACCGGGGAGCTGTTTTTT.

This chain links TRBV14 with TRBJ2-2; 8 nucleotides align to TRBD1. CDR3 length: 17 residues. J gave up 4 bases and V 1 base, and 8 bases lay outside the gene matches. Germline CDR1 reads SGHDN; CDR2 reads FVKESK. CDR3 amino acids: CASSQGSGQGFTGELFF. In DNA form, the CDR3 reads TGTGCCAGCAGCCAAGGCTCCGGACAGGGTTTCACCGGGGAGCTGTTTTTT.

This clone came up once. The chain is built from TRBV6-5 and TRBJ1-2; the match to TRBD1 covers 7 bases. V was pared by 1 base and J by 2 bases, with 1 base of the junction left unmatched. From germline, CDR1 is MNHEY and CDR2 SVGAGI. CDR3 length: 14 residues. The CDR3 coding sequence is TGTGCCAGCAGTTACTACAGGGGCAACTATGGCTACACCTTC. Translating it yields CASSYYRGNYGYTF.

V usage is TRBV6-6 and J usage is TRBJ2-1; 12 bases agree with TRBD2. The CDR3 sequence is 15 residues long. Germline V CDR1 and CDR2: MNHNY, SVGAGI (reference sequence). Trimming at V came to 5 bases and at J to 6 bases, leaving 5 bases not matched to a gene. CDR3 bases: TGTGCCAGCAGTCCGCGGACTAGCGGGGCCAATGAGCAGTTCTTC. Residues: CASSPRTSGANEQFF.